This entry lists 14 T cell receptor beta chains sequenced from one sample in a study of PD-L1 blockade in urothelial cancer. Using immunoSEQ multiplex PCR, the repertoire was profiled, and TCRdb retains in-frame clones only, with some absent. The top ten hold roughly a tenth of the sample, which has 45,000 to 55,000 clones, 86% seen once. Indicated time point: peripheral blood 6 weeks after treatment start. Sequences were derived from PBMCs, sampled around atezolizumab (anti-PD-L1) treatment. These receptors came from a man aged 55 to 70 with urothelial cancer.

The gene calls are TRBV10-1 and TRBJ2-1; D unclear. V dropped 0 bases and J dropped 2 bases, with 8 bases sitting between them. This CDR3 is 15 amino acids long. Germline loops: CDR1 WNHNN, CDR2 SYGVQD (reference sequence). The CDR3 region has the DNA TGCGCCAGCAGTGAGTCGGCAGGAACCTACAATGAGCAGTTCTTC. It encodes CASSESAGTYNEQFF.

The chain employs TRBV7-2 and TRBJ2-3; 9 nucleotides align to TRBD2. CDR3 length equals 17 residues. Germline loops: CDR1 SGHTA, CDR2 FQGNSA. V shed 5 bases and J 2 bases; nucleotides not matched to a gene: 11. DNA for the CDR3: TGTGCCAGCAGCCCCCCCAGCGGGGGGTATAACACAGATACGCAGTATTTT. This gives the protein CASSPPSGGYNTDTQYF.

This clone is a singleton in its sample. The CDR3 nucleotides are TGTGCCAGCAGGGCGGGAGGGGCTAACGTATACAATGAGCAGTTCTTC. This codes for CASRAGGANVYNEQFF. The chain recombines TRBV9 with TRBJ2-1; TRBD2 matches 9 bases. Germline CDR1 reads SGDLS; CDR2 reads YYNGEE. This CDR3 is 16 amino acids long. Unmatched junction bases numbered 10, after V lost 5 bases and J lost 4 bases.

The gene calls are TRBV6-1 and TRBJ2-6, with TRBD1 matching 7 bases. From germline, CDR1 is MNHNS and CDR2 SASEGT. V gave up 4 bases and J gave up 1 base; unmatched junction bases: 13. This CDR3 is built from 19 residues. The CDR3: CASSGMGGRGYSGANVLTF. For the CDR3, the DNA is TGTGCCAGCAGTGGGATGGGTGGCAGGGGGTATTCTGGGGCCAACGTCCTGACTTTC.

The chain uses TRBV5-1 and TRBJ1-2; 8 bases map to TRBD1. The trim removed 4 bases at V and 6 bases at J, leaving 8 bases unmatched. Germline CDR1 is SGHRS and CDR2 is YFSETQ. The CDR3 runs 14 residues. The CDR3 spells CASSPATGADGYTF. In nucleotides, the CDR3 is TGCGCCAGCAGCCCCGCGACAGGGGCGGATGGCTACACCTTC.

The V and J genes are TRBV5-1 and TRBJ2-3; possibly TRBD1 for D (5 bases). With 0 bases removed from V and 5 bases from J, the gap between germline ends came to 7 bases. Per germline, CDR1 SGHRS and CDR2 YFSETQ. The CDR3 has 13 amino acids. CDR3 region: CASSLGRGDTQYF. The CDR3 region has the DNA TGCGCCAGCAGCTTGGGTAGGGGAGATACGCAGTATTTT. The entire variable domain, with the rest obtained from reference TRBV5-1 and TRBJ2-3, is as follows: KAGVTQTPRYLIKTRGQQVTLSCSPISGHRSVSWYQQTPGQGLQFLFEYFSETQRNKGNFPGRFSGRQFSNSRSEMNVSTLELGDSALYLCASSLGRGDTQYFGPGTRLTVL.

To note about this clone: Other nucleotide sequences from this sample produce the same CDR3. The chain carries TRBV30 and TRBJ2-7; D remains ambiguous. Germline CDR1 and CDR2: GTSNPN and SVGIG (reference sequence). V shed 0 bases and J shed 3 bases, with 9 bases lying between them. This CDR3 is 13 amino acids long. CDR3 sequence: CAWSVSLYYEQYF. CDR3 bases: TGTGCCTGGAGTGTAAGTCTATACTACGAGCAGTACTTC.

V and J are TRBV30 and TRBJ1-1, with 10 bases matching TRBD1. Germline V CDR1 and CDR2: GTSNPN, SVGIG (reference sequence). V lost 4 bases to trimming and J lost 6 bases; unmatched junction nucleotides: 5. This CDR3 spans 13 amino acids. The CDR3, as DNA: TGTGCCTGGATCCGGGACAGGGGATCTGAAGCTTTCTTT. Amino acids: CAWIRDRGSEAFF.

As regards this clone: Compared with germline, one end of the junction differs, possibly owing to a read error. The V and J genes are TRBV7-9 and TRBJ2-7; 7 positions match TRBD1. The V gene's germline CDR1 is SEHNR and CDR2 FQNEAQ (reference sequence). CDR3 length: 16 residues. The CDR3 protein is CASILIHPRGSYEQYF. CDR3 DNA sequence: TGTGCCAGCATCTTAATTCACCCCAGGGGGTCCTACGAGCAGTACTTC.

The V gene is TRBV7-2, the J gene TRBJ2-5, with 9 bases matching TRBD2. The J segment lost 8 bases and the V segment lost 0 bases, leaving 7 bases of the junction unmatched. From germline, CDR1 is SGHTA and CDR2 FQGNSA. The CDR3 is 15 residues long. The CDR3 DNA sequence: TGTGCCAGCAGCTTAGCGCTGGGCGGGGGGGCAACCCAGTACTTC. Protein sequence: CASSLALGGGATQYF.

This clone occurred once. The rearrangement links TRBV4-3 to TRBJ2-1; TRBD1 matches 7 bases. The length of the CDR3 is 17 residues. Trimming at V came to 1 base and at J to 6 bases, leaving 12 bases not matched to a gene. Germline V lookup: CDR1 LGHNA, CDR2 YSLEER. The CDR3 sequence is CASSQASGRGRLNEQFF. CDR3 bases: TGCGCCAGCAGCCAAGCCTCTGGAAGGGGGCGTCTCAATGAGCAGTTCTTC.

The V and J genes are TRBV15 and TRBJ1-4; 8 nucleotides line up with TRBD1. The CDR3 sequence is 15 residues long. CDR1 is LNHNV, CDR2 YYDKDF, per germline (reference sequence). Trimming took 4 bases from V and 3 from J; bases not matched to a gene: 4. CDR3 in DNA: TGTGCCACCAGCAACACAGGGGGGGCTAATGAAAAACTGTTTTTT. This sequence encodes CATSNTGGANEKLFF.

This chain joins TRBV4-1 and TRBJ1-2; perhaps TRBD1 as D (5 bases). Germline V gene lookup returns CDR1 MGHRA and CDR2 YSYEKL. V shed 1 base and J shed 1 base, with 13 bases lying between them. The CDR3 sequence is 16 residues long. In nucleotides, the CDR3 is TGCGCCAGCAGCCAAGGAAAGGGGTCCCTTAACTATGGCTACACCTTC. Residues: CASSQGKGSLNYGYTF.

This clone was observed a single time. This sequence joins TRBV4-3 and TRBJ2-2; 10 bases agree with TRBD2. The V gene's germline CDR1 is LGHNA and CDR2 YSLEER. V lost 3 bases to trimming and J lost 5 bases; unmatched junction nucleotides: 6. The length of the CDR3 is 16 residues. CDR3 DNA sequence: TGCGCCAGCAGCCAGAATCTAGCGGGGGATACCGGGGAGCTGTTTTTT. Amino acid sequence: CASSQNLAGDTGELFF.